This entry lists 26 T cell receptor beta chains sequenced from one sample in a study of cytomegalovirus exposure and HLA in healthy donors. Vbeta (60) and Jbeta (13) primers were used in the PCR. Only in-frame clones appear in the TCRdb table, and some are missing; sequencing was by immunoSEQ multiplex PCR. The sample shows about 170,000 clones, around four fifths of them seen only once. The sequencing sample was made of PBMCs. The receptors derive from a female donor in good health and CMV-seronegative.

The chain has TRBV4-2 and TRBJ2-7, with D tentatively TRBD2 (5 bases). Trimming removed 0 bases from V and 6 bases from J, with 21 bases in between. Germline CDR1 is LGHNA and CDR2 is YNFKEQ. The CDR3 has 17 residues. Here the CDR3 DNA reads TGTGCCAGCAGCCAAGATAGCACTAGGCTTCTACGCGGCGAGCAGTACTTC. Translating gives CASSQDSTRLLRGEQYF.

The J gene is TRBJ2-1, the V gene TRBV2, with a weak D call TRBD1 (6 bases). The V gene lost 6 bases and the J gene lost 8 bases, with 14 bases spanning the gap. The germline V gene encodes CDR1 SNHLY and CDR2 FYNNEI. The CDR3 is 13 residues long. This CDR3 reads CASRRQGLDEQFF. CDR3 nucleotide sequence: TGTGCCAGCAGACGGCAGGGGCTTGATGAGCAGTTCTTC. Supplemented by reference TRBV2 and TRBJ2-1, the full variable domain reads EPEVTQTPSHQVTQMGQEVILRCVPISNHLYFYWYRQILGQKVEFLVSFYNNEISEKSEIFDDQFSVERPDGSNFTLKIRSTKLEDSAMYFCASRRQGLDEQFFGPGTRLTVL.

This CDR3 is CASSVLAVNTEAFF. Here the CDR3 DNA reads TGTGCCAGCAGCGTCCTGGCAGTGAACACTGAAGCTTTCTTT. The chain employs TRBV9 and TRBJ1-1; D is undetermined. The CDR3 is 14 residues long. V was shortened by 2 bases and J by 0 bases, with 8 bases between the two germline ends. Germline CDR1 SGDLS, CDR2 YYNGEE.

DNA of the CDR3: TGTGCCAGAAGCCCAGTACGGGCGGGGGCCTCGCCAGAGCAGTTCTTC. This gives the protein CARSPVRAGASPEQFF. The chain combines TRBV5-3 with TRBJ2-1, with D possibly matching TRBD2 (7 bases). TRBV5-3 is an open reading frame whose function is uncertain. The CDR3 runs 16 residues. Trimming pared 4 bases from V and 10 bases from J, leaving 24 bases between.

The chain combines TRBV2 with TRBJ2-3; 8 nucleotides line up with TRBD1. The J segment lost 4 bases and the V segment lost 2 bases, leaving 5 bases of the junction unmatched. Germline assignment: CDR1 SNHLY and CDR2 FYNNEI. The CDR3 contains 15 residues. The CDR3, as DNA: TGTGCCAGCAGTGAAAATGGACAGGGTGCAGATACGCAGTATTTT. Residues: CASSENGQGADTQYF. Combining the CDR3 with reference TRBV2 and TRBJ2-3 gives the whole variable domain EPEVTQTPSHQVTQMGQEVILRCVPISNHLYFYWYRQILGQKVEFLVSFYNNEISEKSEIFDDQFSVERPDGSNFTLKIRSTKLEDSAMYFCASSENGQGADTQYFGPGTRLTVL.

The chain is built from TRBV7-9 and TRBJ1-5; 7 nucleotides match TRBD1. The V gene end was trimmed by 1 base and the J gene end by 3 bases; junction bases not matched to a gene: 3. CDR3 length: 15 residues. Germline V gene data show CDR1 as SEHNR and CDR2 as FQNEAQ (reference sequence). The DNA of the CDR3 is TGTGCCAGCAGCTTAGGACAGGGCTTCAATCAGCCCCAGCATTTT. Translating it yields CASSLGQGFNQPQHF. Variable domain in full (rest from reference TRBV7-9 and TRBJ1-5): DTGVSQNPRHKITKRGQNVTFRCDPISEHNRLYWYRQTLGQGPEFLTYFQNEAQLEKSRLLSDRFSAERPKGSFSTLEIQRTEQGDSAMYLCASSLGQGFNQPQHFGDGTRLSIL.

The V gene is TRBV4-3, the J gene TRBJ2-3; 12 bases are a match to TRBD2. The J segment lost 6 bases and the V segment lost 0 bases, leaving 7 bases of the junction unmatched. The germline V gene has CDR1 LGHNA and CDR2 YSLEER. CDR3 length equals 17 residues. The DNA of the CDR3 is TGCGCCAGCAGCCAAGATCCTAGCGGGGGGGTGGGGGATACGCAGTATTTT. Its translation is CASSQDPSGGVGDTQYF.

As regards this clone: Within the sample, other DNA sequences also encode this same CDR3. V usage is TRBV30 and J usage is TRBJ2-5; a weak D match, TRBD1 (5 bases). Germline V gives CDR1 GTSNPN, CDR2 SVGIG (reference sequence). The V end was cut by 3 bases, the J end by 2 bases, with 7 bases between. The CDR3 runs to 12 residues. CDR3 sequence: CAWSSGQETQYF. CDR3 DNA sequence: TGTGCCTGGAGCTCAGGGCAAGAGACCCAGTACTTC.

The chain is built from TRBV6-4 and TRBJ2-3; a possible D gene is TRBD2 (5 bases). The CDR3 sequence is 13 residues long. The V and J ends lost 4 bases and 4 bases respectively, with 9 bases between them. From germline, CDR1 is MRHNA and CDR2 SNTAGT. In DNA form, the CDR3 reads TGTGCCAGCAGTGTCGAGGGCGCAGATACGCAGTATTTT. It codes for CASSVEGADTQYF.

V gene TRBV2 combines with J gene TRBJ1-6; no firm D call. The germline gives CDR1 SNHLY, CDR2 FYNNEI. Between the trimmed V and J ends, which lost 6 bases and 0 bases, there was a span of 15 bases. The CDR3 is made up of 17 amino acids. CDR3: CASSAPGLSSYNSPLHF. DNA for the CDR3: TGTGCCAGCAGCGCCCCCGGGTTAAGCTCCTATAATTCACCCCTCCACTTT. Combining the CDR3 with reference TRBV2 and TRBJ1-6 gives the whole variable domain EPEVTQTPSHQVTQMGQEVILRCVPISNHLYFYWYRQILGQKVEFLVSFYNNEISEKSEIFDDQFSVERPDGSNFTLKIRSTKLEDSAMYFCASSAPGLSSYNSPLHFGNGTRLTVT.

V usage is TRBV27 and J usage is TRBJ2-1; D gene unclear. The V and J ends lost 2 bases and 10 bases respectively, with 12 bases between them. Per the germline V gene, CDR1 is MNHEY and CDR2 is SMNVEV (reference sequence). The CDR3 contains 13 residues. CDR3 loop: CASSLGPVWEQFF. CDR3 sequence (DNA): TGTGCCAGCAGTTTAGGGCCGGTTTGGGAGCAGTTCTTC.

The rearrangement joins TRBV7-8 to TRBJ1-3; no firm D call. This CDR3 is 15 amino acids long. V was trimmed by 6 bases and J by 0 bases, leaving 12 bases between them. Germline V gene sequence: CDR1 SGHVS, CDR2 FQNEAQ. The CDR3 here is CASRYTVSSGNTIYF. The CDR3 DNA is TGTGCCAGCAGATATACAGTCTCCTCTGGAAACACCATATATTTT.

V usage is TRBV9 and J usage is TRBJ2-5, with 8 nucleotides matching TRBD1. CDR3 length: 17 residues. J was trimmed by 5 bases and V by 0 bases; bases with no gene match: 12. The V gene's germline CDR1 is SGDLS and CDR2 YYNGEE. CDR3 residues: CASSVATGRGRAETQYF. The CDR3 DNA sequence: TGTGCCAGCAGCGTAGCTACCGGCAGGGGGCGAGCGGAGACCCAGTACTTC.

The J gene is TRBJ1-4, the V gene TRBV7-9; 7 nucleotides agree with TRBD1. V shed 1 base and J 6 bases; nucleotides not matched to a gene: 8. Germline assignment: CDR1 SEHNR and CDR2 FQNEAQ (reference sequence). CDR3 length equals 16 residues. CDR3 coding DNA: TGTGCCAGCAGCTTAGAAGGGACAGCCCTTCATGAAAAACTGTTTTTT. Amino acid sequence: CASSLEGTALHEKLFF. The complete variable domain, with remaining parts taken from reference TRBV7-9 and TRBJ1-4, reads DTGVSQNPRHKITKRGQNVTFRCDPISEHNRLYWYRQTLGQGPEFLTYFQNEAQLEKSRLLSDRFSAERPKGSFSTLEIQRTEQGDSAMYLCASSLEGTALHEKLFFGSGTQLSVL.

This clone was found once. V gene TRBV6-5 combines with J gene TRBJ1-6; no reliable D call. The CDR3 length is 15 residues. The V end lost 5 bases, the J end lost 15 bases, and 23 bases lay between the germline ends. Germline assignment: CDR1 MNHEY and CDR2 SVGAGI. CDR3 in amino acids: CASSPRGGKVELLHF. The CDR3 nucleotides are TGTGCCAGCAGTCCCCGGGGAGGGAAGGTTGAACTCCTCCACTTT.

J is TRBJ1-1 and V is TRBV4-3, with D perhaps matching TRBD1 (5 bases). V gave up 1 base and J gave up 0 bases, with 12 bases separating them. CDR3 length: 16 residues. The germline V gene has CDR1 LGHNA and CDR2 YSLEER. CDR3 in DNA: TGCGCCAGCAGCCAAGTTTTTAACAGGATGAACACTGAAGCTTTCTTT. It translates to CASSQVFNRMNTEAFF.

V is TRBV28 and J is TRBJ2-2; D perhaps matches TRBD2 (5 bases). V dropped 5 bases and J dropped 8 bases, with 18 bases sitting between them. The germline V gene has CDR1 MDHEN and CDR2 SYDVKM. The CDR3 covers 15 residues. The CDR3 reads CASSGGGVPPGELFF. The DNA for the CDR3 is TGTGCCAGCAGTGGAGGAGGAGTGCCCCCAGGGGAGCTGTTTTTT.

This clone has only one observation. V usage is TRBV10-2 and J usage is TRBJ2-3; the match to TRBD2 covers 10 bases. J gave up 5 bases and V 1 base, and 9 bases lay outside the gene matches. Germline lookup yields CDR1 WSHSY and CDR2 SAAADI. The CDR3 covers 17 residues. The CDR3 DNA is TGCGCCAGCAGTGAGTTGTTAAGCGGGAGGGCCGGAGATACGCAGTATTTT. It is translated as CASSELLSGRAGDTQYF.

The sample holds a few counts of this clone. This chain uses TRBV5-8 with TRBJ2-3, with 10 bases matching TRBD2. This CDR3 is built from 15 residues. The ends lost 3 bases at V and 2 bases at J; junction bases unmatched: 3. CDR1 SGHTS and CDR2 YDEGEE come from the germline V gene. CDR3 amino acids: CASSSSGGFTDTQYF. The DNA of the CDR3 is TGTGCCAGCAGCTCTAGCGGGGGATTCACAGATACGCAGTATTTT.

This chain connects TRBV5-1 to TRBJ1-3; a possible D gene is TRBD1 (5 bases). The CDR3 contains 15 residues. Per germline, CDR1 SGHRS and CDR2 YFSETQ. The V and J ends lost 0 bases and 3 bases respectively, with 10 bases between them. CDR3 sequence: CASSLETGDGNTIYF. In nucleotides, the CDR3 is TGCGCCAGCAGCTTGGAAACGGGGGATGGAAACACCATATATTTT. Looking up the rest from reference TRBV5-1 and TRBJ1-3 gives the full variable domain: KAGVTQTPRYLIKTRGQQVTLSCSPISGHRSVSWYQQTPGQGLQFLFEYFSETQRNKGNFPGRFSGRQFSNSRSEMNVSTLELGDSALYLCASSLETGDGNTIYFGEGSWLTVV.

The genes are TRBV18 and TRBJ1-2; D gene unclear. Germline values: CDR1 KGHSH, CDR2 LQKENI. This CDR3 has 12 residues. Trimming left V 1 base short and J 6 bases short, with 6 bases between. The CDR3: CASSPRGNGYTF. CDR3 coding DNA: TGTGCCAGCTCACCACGCGGGAATGGCTACACCTTC.

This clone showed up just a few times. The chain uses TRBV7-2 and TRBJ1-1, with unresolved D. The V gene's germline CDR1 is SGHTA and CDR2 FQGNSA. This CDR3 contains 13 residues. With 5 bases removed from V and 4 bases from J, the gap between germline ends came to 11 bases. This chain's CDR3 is CASSPRWITEAFF. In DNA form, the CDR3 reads TGTGCCAGCAGCCCCAGGTGGATCACTGAAGCTTTCTTT.

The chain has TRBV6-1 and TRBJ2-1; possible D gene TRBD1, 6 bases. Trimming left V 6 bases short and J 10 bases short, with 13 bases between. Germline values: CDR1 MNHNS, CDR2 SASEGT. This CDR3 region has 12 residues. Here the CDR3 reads CASRPYRDEQFF. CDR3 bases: TGTGCCAGCAGACCATACAGGGACGAGCAGTTCTTC.

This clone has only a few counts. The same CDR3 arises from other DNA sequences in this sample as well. The CDR3, as DNA: TGTGCCAGCTCACCTAGCGGTTCCTACGAGCAGTACTTC. It encodes CASSPSGSYEQYF. This chain joins TRBV18 and TRBJ2-7, with D possibly being TRBD2 (6 bases). Trimming removed 3 bases at V and 1 base at J, with 7 bases between. The length of the CDR3 is 13 residues. Germline V gene lookup returns CDR1 KGHSH and CDR2 LQKENI.

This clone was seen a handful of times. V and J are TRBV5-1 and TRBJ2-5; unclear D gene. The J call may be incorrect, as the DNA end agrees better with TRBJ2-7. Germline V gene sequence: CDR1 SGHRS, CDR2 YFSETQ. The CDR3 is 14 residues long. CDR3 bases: TGCGCCAGCAGCTTGGGTGGCGGCGCTCGCGAGCAGTACTTC. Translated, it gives CASSLGGGAREQYF.

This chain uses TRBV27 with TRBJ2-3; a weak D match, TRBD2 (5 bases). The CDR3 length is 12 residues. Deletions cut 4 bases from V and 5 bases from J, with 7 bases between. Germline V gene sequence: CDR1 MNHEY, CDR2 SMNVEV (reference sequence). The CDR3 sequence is CASSSDLDTQYF. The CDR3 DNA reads TGTGCCAGCAGTTCGGACTTAGATACGCAGTATTTT.